The rows below give T cell receptor beta chains drawn from one sample of a study of control samples from healthy donors and cancer patients. The method was immunoSEQ multiplex PCR; TCRdb's version includes in-frame clones alone and lacks a portion of them. The sample includes about 57,000 clones, approximately 90% of them seen just once. Material: PBMCs. Every receptor here comes from a man aged 25 to 45 with colorectal cancer. Each CDR3 is given with its conserved first and last residue. A D gene is named only where the DNA matches it firmly. Clone size is stated in some rows and not others, as once, few, many or a class when expanded.

>TRBV19|NA|TRBJ2-1|TRBD2
TGTGCCAGTAGTATAGTAGAACTAGCGGGGGACAATGAGCAGTTCTTC
CASSIVELAGDNEQFF
>TRBV30|NA|TRBJ2-3|NA
TGTGCCGGTATTGCGGGAAGCACAGATACGCAGTATTTT
CAGIAGSTDTQYF
>TRBV9|NA|TRBJ1-6|TRBD1
TGTGCCAGCAGCGCAGACCTGGCAGGGGGAGGGAAGCCCTCACCCCTCCACTTT
CASSADLAGGGKPSPLHF
>TRBV7-9|few|TRBJ2-5|NA
TGTGCCAGCAGCTTAAGAGGGGGGCCGGAGACCCAGTACTTC
CASSLRGGPETQYF
>TRBV5-4|NA|TRBJ1-2|NA
TGTGCCAGCAGTCCGGACGGTAACTATGGCTACACCTTC
CASSPDGNYGYTF
>TRBV11-2|NA|TRBJ2-2|NA
TGTGCCAGCAGCCAAACAGGGACCGGGGAGCTGTTTTTT
CASSQTGTGELFF
>TRBV2|NA|TRBJ2-3|NA
TGTGCCAGCAGTGAGGTATATACGCAGTATTTT
CASSEVYTQYF
>TRBV5-5|NA|TRBJ1-6|NA
TGTGCCAGCAGCTTCTTCCTGACAGATTTAAGCTCCTATAATTCACCCCTCCACTTT
CASSFFLTDLSSYNSPLHF
>TRBV29-1|NA|TRBJ2-1|NA
TGCAGCGTTGGGGGGAATGAGCAGTTCTTC
CSVGGNEQFF
>TRBV6-5|NA|TRBJ1-1|NA
TGTGCCAGCAGTTACTCGAGGGAAGGGCAGGTTTTCTTT
CASSYSREGQVFF
>TRBV7-2|NA|TRBJ1-1|TRBD1
TGTGCCAGCAGCGCCCGGGACAGATCTTTGAACACTGAAGCTTTCTTT
CASSARDRSLNTEAFF
>TRBV19|once|TRBJ1-1|NA
TGTGCCAGTACGTTTTGGGAAACGTCCCCAGTCGAAGCTTTCTTT
CASTFWETSPVEAFF
>TRBV3-1/TRBV3-2|NA|TRBJ2-1|NA
TGTGCCAGCAGCCAAAGGGCCCAGGAGGGCTACAATGAGCAGTTCTTC
CASSQRAQEGYNEQFF
>TRBV27|NA|TRBJ1-2|NA
TGTGCCAGCAGCCTCGGGGGGAGCTATGGCTACACCTTC
CASSLGGSYGYTF
>TRBV5-5|NA|TRBJ1-2|TRBD1
TGTGCCAGCAGCTTGGTCACAGGGGGGGACTATGGCTACACCTTC
CASSLVTGGDYGYTF
>TRBV28|once|TRBJ1-6|NA
TGTGCCAGCAGTTTATACAGGGCTCCCACCTATAATTCACCCCTCCACTTT
CASSLYRAPTYNSPLHF
>TRBV6-5|NA|TRBJ2-6|NA
TGTGCCAGCAGGCGGGCCAACGTCCTGACTTTC
CASRRANVLTF
>TRBV11-2|NA|TRBJ2-7|TRBD2
TGTGCCAGCAGCTTACATGGTAGCGGGGGGTCATCTTTC
CASSLHGSGGSSF
>TRBV2|NA|TRBJ2-2|NA
TGTGCCAGCGATTTGTCCGGGACACTAAACACCGGGGAGCTGTTTTTT
CASDLSGTLNTGELFF
>TRBV6-2/TRBV6-3|NA|TRBJ2-3|NA
TGTGCCAGCAGTTGGCTATTCACAGATACGCAGTATTTT
CASSWLFTDTQYF
>TRBV4-3|NA|TRBJ1-1|NA
TGCGCCAGCAGCCAAGATCTAGAGGTTAAAGCTTTCTTT
CASSQDLEVKAFF
>TRBV18|NA|TRBJ1-4|NA
TGTGCCAGCTCTCGTTCGCCATCTAATGAAAAACTGTTTTTT
CASSRSPSNEKLFF
>TRBV6-5|once|TRBJ2-3|NA
TGTGCCAGCAACTCCGGGTGGAGCACAGATACGCAGTATTTT
CASNSGWSTDTQYF
>TRBV3-1/TRBV3-2|NA|TRBJ2-1|TRBD2
TGTGCCAGCAGCCAAGAAACTAGCGTCTACAATGAGCAGTTCTTC
CASSQETSVYNEQFF
>TRBV29-1|once|TRBJ2-1|TRBD1
TGCAGCTTTCGGGACAGGGGAGATGAGCAGTTCTTC
CSFRDRGDEQFF
>TRBV29-1|NA|TRBJ1-2|TRBD1
TGCAGCGTTACCGACAGGGGCTATGGCTACACCTTC
CSVTDRGYGYTF
>TRBV19|NA|TRBJ1-1|NA
TGTGCCAGTAGTATGGGAGGGATTAGGAACACTGAAGCTTTCTTT
CASSMGGIRNTEAFF
>TRBV7-8|NA|TRBJ1-1|NA
TGTGCCAGCAGCCCCGCACGCCAGGGGTCTAGCACTGAAGCTTTCTTT
CASSPARQGSSTEAFF
>TRBV19|NA|TRBJ1-6|NA
TGTGCCAGTAGTTCCGGACGGGGTATAAGTTCACCCCTCCACTTT
CASSSGRGISSPLHF
>TRBV11-3|NA|TRBJ2-2|TRBD1
TGTGCCAGCAGCGCCAAAGGGGGCGCGGACACCGGGGAGCTGTTTTTT
CASSAKGGADTGELFF
>TRBV19|NA|TRBJ2-1|NA
TGTGCCAGTAGTATCGTGTGGGGGGGCCTTGGGTACAATGAGCAGTTCTTC
CASSIVWGGLGYNEQFF
>TRBV6-5|NA|TRBJ2-1|TRBD2
TGTGCCAGCTCCAGGACTAGTGGCAATGAGCAGTTCTTC
CASSRTSGNEQFF
>TRBV7-9|NA|TRBJ2-5|TRBD2
TGTGCCAGCAGCTCAAGGGGACTAGCGGGGGTTCAAGAGACCCAGTACTTC
CASSSRGLAGVQETQYF
>TRBV15|NA|TRBJ1-2|NA
TGTGCCACCAGCAGAGTGGGCAGGGCAGTCTCCTGGTGGGACTCCTGGTACTATGGCTACACCTTC
CATSRVGRAVSWWDSWYYGYTF
>TRBV6-2/TRBV6-3|NA|TRBJ2-3|NA
TGTGCCAGCAGTTACTCGACTAGCACAGATACGCAGTATTTT
CASSYSTSTDTQYF
>TRBV6-1|NA|TRBJ1-2|NA
TGTGCCAGCAGTGAATATAGAAGGGGTACTAACTATGGCTACACCTTC
CASSEYRRGTNYGYTF
>TRBV4-1|NA|TRBJ2-7|TRBD1
TGCGCCAGCAGCTTAATTCAGACAGGGCGATACGAGCAGTACTTC
CASSLIQTGRYEQYF
>TRBV6-1|NA|TRBJ2-7|NA
TGTGCCAGCAGTCAAGCGGGACAGGCTTTTTACGAGCAGTACTTC
CASSQAGQAFYEQYF
>TRBV11-2|once|TRBJ1-1|NA
TGTGCCAGCAGCTTAAAGACAGTTGTCAACACTGAAGCTTTCTTT
CASSLKTVVNTEAFF
>TRBV7-9|NA|TRBJ2-3|NA
TGTGCCAGCAGCTTTTCAGATACGCAGTATTTT
CASSFSDTQYF
>TRBV19|NA|TRBJ2-3|NA
TGTGCCAGTAGTATGGGGAATCCAGGGGTACACACAGATACGCAGTATTTT
CASSMGNPGVHTDTQYF
>TRBV4-2|NA|TRBJ1-4|NA
TGTGCCAGCAGCCTGGTGTGGGGCAGGAATGAAAAACTGTTTTTT
CASSLVWGRNEKLFF
>TRBV11-2|NA|TRBJ1-3|NA
TGTGCCAGCAGCTTAGTGGTCAGGGCGGATTTGGGAAACACCATATATTTT
CASSLVVRADLGNTIYF
>TRBV25-1|NA|TRBJ2-7|NA
TGTGCCAGCAGTAAGTTTAACTCCTACGAGCAGTACTTC
CASSKFNSYEQYF
>TRBV2|NA|TRBJ2-6|TRBD1
TGTGCCAGCAGTGAACTCCGGACAGGAGTTGGGGCCAACGTCCTGACTTTC
CASSELRTGVGANVLTF
>TRBV30|NA|TRBJ1-1|NA
TGTGCCTGGAGCGAACAGACGGTCACTGAAGCTTTCTTT
CAWSEQTVTEAFF
>TRBV6-5|NA|TRBJ2-3|NA
TGTGCCAGCAGTTACCGTACCCGGGATACGCAGTATTTT
CASSYRTRDTQYF
>TRBV25-1|NA|TRBJ2-1|NA
TGTGCCAGCAGTGCCCCTCCTCTTGGTGAGCAGTTCTTC
CASSAPPLGEQFF
>TRBV9|NA|TRBJ2-3|TRBD2
TGTGCCAGCAGCGTAGATGGGGCTAGCGGAAGCACAGATACGCAGTATTTT
CASSVDGASGSTDTQYF
>TRBV4-3|NA|TRBJ1-1|NA
TGCGCCAGCAGCCAAGATCTGGAATCTGAAGCTTTCTTT
CASSQDLESEAFF